This entry concerns a single TCR beta chain. What it binds is unknown. Clones were read by immunoSEQ multiplex PCR, and TCRdb kept only the in-frame ones, dropping some. The sample consists of roughly 170,000 clones, more than 80% of them appearing once. The sample belongs to a study of cytotoxic CD8 clonotypes in ibrutinib-treated CLL. For the study at large: Of a cohort that held some eleven relapsed/refractory and some 14 treatment-naive patients, fewer than 18 were IGHV unmutated. Investigators reported about 25 partial and 2 complete responses; after median around 68 months, roughly 15 patients remained remitted and 12 progressed. General study points: Sustained-remission and progressing patients' sampling times differed. Under therapy, public clonotypes either contracted or stayed stable, and they were uncommon.

Looked up from germline, CDR1 is MDHEN and CDR2 is SYDVKM. This CDR3 spans 17 amino acids. V dropped 6 bases and J dropped 3 bases, with 23 bases sitting between them. The chain links TRBV28 to TRBJ1-2; D is unresolved. The TCR was taken from a human donor with chronic lymphocytic leukemia. The sample in question was PBMCs, obtained after 24 months of ibrutinib treatment. The CDR3 sequence is CASRQSAQRLADYGYTF. The CDR3 DNA is TGTGCCAGCAGACAATCCGCACAGAGACTGGCGGACTATGGCTACACCTTC.